This T cell receptor beta chain was retrieved from a study of CD8 T cells in Susac syndrome. The CDR3 spans 18 residues. V was trimmed by 1 base and J by 7 bases, leaving 23 bases between them. CDR1 is SGHTA, CDR2 FQGNSA, per germline. Negative isolation yielded the CD8+ and CD4+ T cells, while FACS enriched the TEMRA cells. RNA, at roughly 0.5 to 1 ug, was reverse transcribed with random hexamers. Across 54 Vbeta and 13 Jbeta, TCR beta CDR3 was amplified with immunoSEQ multiplex PCR. TCRdb used MiXCR to reprocess the immunoSEQ multiplex PCR reads, holding one entry per CDR3 protein. Seen here are fewer than 150,000 distinct CDR3 sequences, around 90% observed once, and the top ten hold about 0.23%.

The chain is built from TRBV7-2 and TRBJ2-1; D possibly corresponds to TRBD2 (7 bases). The specimen was CD8+ T cells from PBMCs. The receptor was derived from a human donor with multiple sclerosis. In DNA form, the CDR3 reads TGTGCCAGCAGCTTAGTTTTTCGGCGGGAGCAGGGGAAGAATGAGCAGTTCTTC. It encodes CASSLVFRREQGKNEQFF.